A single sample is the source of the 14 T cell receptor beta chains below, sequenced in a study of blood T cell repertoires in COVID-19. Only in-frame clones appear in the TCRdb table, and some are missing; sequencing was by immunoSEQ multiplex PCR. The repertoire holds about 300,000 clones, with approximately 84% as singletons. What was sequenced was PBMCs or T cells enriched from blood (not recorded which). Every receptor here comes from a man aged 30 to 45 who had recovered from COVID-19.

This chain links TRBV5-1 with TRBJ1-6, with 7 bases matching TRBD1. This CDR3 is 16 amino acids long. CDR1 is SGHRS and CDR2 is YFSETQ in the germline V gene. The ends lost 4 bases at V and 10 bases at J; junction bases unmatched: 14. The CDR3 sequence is CASSPGVGTDGSPLHF. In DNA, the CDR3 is TGCGCCAGCAGCCCTGGCGTTGGGACAGATGGATCACCCCTCCACTTT.

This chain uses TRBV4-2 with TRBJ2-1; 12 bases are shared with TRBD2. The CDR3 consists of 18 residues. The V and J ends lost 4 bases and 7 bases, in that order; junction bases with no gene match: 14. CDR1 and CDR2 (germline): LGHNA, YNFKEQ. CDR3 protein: CASSPHPSSGRAGNEQFF. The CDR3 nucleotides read TGTGCCAGCAGCCCCCACCCATCTAGCGGGAGGGCGGGAAATGAGCAGTTCTTC.

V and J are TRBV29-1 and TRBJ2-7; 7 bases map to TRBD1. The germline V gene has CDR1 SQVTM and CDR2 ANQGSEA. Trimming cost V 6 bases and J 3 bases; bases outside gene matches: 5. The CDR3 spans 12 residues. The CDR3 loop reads CSVVGQNYEQYF. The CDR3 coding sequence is TGCAGCGTCGTGGGACAGAACTACGAGCAGTACTTC.

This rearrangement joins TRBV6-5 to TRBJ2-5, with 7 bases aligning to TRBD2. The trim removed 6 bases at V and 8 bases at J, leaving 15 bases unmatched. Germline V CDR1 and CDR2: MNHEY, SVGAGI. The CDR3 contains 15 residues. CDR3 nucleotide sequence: TGTGCCAGCAGCGGGTTGGTAGCGGGCGAACGAACCCAGTACTTC. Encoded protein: CASSGLVAGERTQYF.

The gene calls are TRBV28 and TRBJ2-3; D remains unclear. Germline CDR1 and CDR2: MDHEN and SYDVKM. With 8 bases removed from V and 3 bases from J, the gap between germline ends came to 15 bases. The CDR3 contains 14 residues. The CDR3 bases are TGTGCCAGCTTTGCCTTTAGCACAACAGATACGCAGTATTTT. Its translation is CASFAFSTTDTQYF.

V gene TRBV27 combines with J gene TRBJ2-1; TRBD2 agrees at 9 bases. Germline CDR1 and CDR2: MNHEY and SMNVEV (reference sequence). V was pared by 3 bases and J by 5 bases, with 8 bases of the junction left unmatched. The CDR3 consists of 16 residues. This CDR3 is CASSLWAGGADNEQFF. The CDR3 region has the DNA TGTGCCAGCAGTTTGTGGGCGGGAGGGGCCGACAATGAGCAGTTCTTC.

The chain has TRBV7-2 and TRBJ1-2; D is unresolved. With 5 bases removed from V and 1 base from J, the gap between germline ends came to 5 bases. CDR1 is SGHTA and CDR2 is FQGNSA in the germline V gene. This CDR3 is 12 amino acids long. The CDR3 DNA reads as TGTGCCAGCAGCCAAATTAACTATGGCTACACCTTC. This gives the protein CASSQINYGYTF. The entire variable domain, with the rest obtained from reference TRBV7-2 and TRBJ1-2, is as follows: GAGVSQSPSNKVTEKGKDVELRCDPISGHTALYWYRQSLGQGLEFLIYFQGNSAPDKSGLPSDRFSAERTGGSVSTLTIQRTQQEDSAVYLCASSQINYGYTFGSGTRLTVV.

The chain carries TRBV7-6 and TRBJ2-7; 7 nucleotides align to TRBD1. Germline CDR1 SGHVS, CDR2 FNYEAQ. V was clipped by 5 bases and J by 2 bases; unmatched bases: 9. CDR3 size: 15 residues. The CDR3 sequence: CASSKGAVVTYEQYF. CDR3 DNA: TGTGCCAGCAGCAAGGGGGCGGTTGTAACCTACGAGCAGTACTTC. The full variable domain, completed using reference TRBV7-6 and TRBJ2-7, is GAGVSQSPRYKVTKRGQDVALRCDPISGHVSLYWYRQALGQGPEFLTYFNYEAQQDKSGLPNDRFSAERPEGSISTLTIQRTEQRDSAMYRCASSKGAVVTYEQYFGPGTRLTVT.

The CDR3 region is CASKTQDRSGNTIYF. The CDR3 DNA reads as TGTGCCAGTAAAACACAGGACCGCTCTGGAAACACCATATATTTT. J is TRBJ1-3 and V is TRBV19; maybe TRBD1 (5 bases). In germline, CDR1 is LNHDA, CDR2 SQIVND (reference sequence). The CDR3 runs to 15 residues. The ends were cut back, 7 bases at V and 0 bases at J, with 13 bases in the middle.

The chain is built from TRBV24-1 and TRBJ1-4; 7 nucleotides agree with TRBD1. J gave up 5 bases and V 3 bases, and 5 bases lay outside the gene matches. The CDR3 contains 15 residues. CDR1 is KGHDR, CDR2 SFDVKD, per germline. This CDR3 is CATSDPTGPNEKLFF. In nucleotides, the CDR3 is TGTGCCACCAGTGATCCGACAGGGCCCAATGAAAAACTGTTTTTT.

The CDR3 DNA is TGCGCCAGCAGTGAGTCCGGGGGTTTAGGCTACGAGCAGTACTTC. It translates to CASSESGGLGYEQYF. The rearrangement uses TRBV10-1 and TRBJ2-7; D is possibly TRBD2 (6 bases). This CDR3 has 15 amino acids. Germline V gene data show CDR1 as WNHNN and CDR2 as SYGVQD (reference sequence). Trimming took 0 bases from V and 3 from J, leaving 12 bases between them.

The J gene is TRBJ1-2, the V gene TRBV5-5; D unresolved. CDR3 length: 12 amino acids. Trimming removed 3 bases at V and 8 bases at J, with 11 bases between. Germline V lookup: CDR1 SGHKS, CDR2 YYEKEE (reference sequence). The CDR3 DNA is TGTGCCAGCAGCTCCACCGGAGGGGGCTACACCTTC. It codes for CASSSTGGGYTF.

The CDR3 nucleotides read TGTGCCAGCAGCTTGGTGCTAGCTAGCACAGATACGCAGTATTTT. Translation: CASSLVLASTDTQYF. This chain links TRBV5-4 with TRBJ2-3, with TRBD2 as a possible D gene (5 bases). This CDR3 is built from 15 residues. Germline lookup yields CDR1 SGHNT and CDR2 YYREEE (reference sequence). The V end was cut by 0 bases, the J end by 0 bases, with 8 bases between. Based on the CDR3 plus reference TRBV5-4 and TRBJ2-3, the full variable domain is ETGVTQSPTHLIKTRGQQVTLRCSSQSGHNTVSWYQQALGQGPQFIFQYYREEENGRGNFPPRFSGLQFPNYSSELNVNALELDDSALYLCASSLVLASTDTQYFGPGTRLTVL.

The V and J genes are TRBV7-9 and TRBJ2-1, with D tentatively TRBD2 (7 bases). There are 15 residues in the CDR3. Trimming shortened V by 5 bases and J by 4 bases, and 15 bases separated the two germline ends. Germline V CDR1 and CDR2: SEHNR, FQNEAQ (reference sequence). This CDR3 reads CASSPIRGGYNEQFF. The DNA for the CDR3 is TGTGCCAGCAGCCCCATCAGGGGAGGGTACAATGAGCAGTTCTTC.